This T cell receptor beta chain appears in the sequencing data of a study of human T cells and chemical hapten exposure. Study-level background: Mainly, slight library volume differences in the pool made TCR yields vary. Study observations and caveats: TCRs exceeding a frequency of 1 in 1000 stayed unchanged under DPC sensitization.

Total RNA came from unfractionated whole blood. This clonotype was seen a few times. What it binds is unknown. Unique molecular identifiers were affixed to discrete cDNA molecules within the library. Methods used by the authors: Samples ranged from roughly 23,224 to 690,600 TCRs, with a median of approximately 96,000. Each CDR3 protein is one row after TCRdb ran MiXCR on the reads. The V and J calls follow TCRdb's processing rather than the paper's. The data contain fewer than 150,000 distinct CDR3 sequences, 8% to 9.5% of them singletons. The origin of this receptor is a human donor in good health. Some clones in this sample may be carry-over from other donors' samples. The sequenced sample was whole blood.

CDR3 nucleotide sequence: TGTGCCAGCAGGAATCTCAGGTACAATGAGCAGTTCTTC. Protein: CASRNLRYNEQFF. This chain joins TRBV6-5 and TRBJ2-1, with D hard to call. This CDR3 is 13 amino acids long. Germline loops: CDR1 MNHEY, CDR2 SVGAGI. V lost 6 bases, J lost 4 bases, and 10 bases lay in between.